What follows are 9 T cell receptor beta chains derived from one specimen sequenced in a study of T cell repertoires in cytomegalovirus infection. MiXCR was run by TCRdb on the reads, yielding one entry per CDR3 protein. This table has nearly 550,000 distinct CDR3 sequences, about 15% appearing once. Sequenced material: CD8+ T cells from PBMCs. All receptors derive from a human donor in good health (CMV status not recorded). Some clones in this sample may be carry-over from other donors' samples.

This clonotype was counted a few times. The gene calls are TRBV23-1 and TRBJ2-5; 8 bases fit TRBD1. TRBV23-1 is annotated as an ORF whose role is uncertain. Trimming cost V 2 bases and J 5 bases; bases outside gene matches: 10. The CDR3 contains 16 residues. The CDR3 reads CASSQTAPGGLETQYF. DNA of the CDR3: TGCGCCAGCAGTCAAACCGCTCCAGGGGGCTTGGAGACCCAGTACTTC.

The sample holds a few counts of this clonotype. The V call is TRBV7-9, the J call TRBJ2-2, with D perhaps matching TRBD2 (6 bases). The V end was cut by 5 bases, the J end by 0 bases, with 16 bases between. Looked up from germline, CDR1 is SEHNR and CDR2 is FQNEAQ (reference sequence). The CDR3 runs 17 residues. The CDR3 is CASSERRGLPNTGELFF. The CDR3, as DNA: TGTGCCAGCAGCGAGAGGCGGGGTCTACCGAACACCGGGGAGCTGTTTTTT.

This clonotype was seen ten or more times. This chain uses TRBV11-2 with TRBJ1-2; tentatively, D is TRBD1 (5 bases). There are 15 residues in the CDR3. V dropped 6 bases and J dropped 0 bases, with 14 bases sitting between them. The V gene's germline CDR1 is SGHAT and CDR2 FQNNGV. DNA for the CDR3: TGTGCCAGCAGAGTCCGCGGGGGAGCTAACTATGGCTACACCTTC. It codes for CASRVRGGANYGYTF. The full variable domain, in which reference TRBV11-2 and TRBJ1-2 provide the parts outside the CDR3, is EAGVAQSPRYKIIEKRQSVAFWCNPISGHATLYWYQQILGQGPKLLIQFQNNGVVDDSQLPKDRFSAERLKGVDSTLKIQPAKLEDSAVYLCASRVRGGANYGYTFGSGTRLTVV.

This clonotype has just a few counts. The chain is built from TRBV29-1 and TRBJ1-1, with D perhaps matching TRBD1 (5 bases). With 4 bases removed from V and 1 base from J, the gap between germline ends came to 13 bases. Germline CDR1 is SQVTM and CDR2 is ANQGSEA. CDR3 length: 14 amino acids. CDR3 DNA: TGCAGCGTTGTTAGACGTGGGGGGAACACTGAAGCTTTCTTT. It specifies CSVVRRGGNTEAFF.

The chain is built from TRBV5-1 and TRBJ1-2; no definite D call. The CDR3 has 15 amino acids. Between the trimmed V and J ends, which lost 6 bases and 3 bases, there was a span of 18 bases. Germline CDR1 is SGHRS and CDR2 is YFSETQ. The CDR3 spells CASTSRALGDYGYTF. The CDR3 nucleotides read TGCGCCAGCACCTCTCGAGCCCTCGGCGACTATGGCTACACCTTC.

The chain joins TRBV6-2 or TRBV6-3 to TRBJ2-1; possible D gene TRBD2, 6 bases. The CDR3 is 14 amino acids. The V gene lost 2 bases and the J gene lost 5 bases, with 10 bases spanning the gap. Germline CDR1 is MNHEY and CDR2 is SVGEGT. CDR3: CASSYGGRHNEQFF. As DNA, the CDR3 is TGTGCCAGCAGTTACGGGGGGAGGCACAATGAGCAGTTCTTC.

This clonotype showed up many times. The V gene is TRBV7-6, the J gene TRBJ2-1, with D possibly TRBD1 on 6 matching bases. The V gene lost 4 bases and the J gene lost 9 bases, with 16 bases spanning the gap. This CDR3 has 14 residues. Germline lookup yields CDR1 SGHVS and CDR2 FNYEAQ. CDR3 amino acids: CASSSKTGFREQFF. CDR3 nucleotide sequence: TGTGCCAGCAGCTCCAAAACAGGGTTTCGTGAGCAGTTCTTC.

This clonotype has a count of ten or more. The CDR3 coding sequence is TGTGCCACCTGGACAGGGGGATTCGAGGGCTACACCTTC. Translating it yields CATWTGGFEGYTF. V is TRBV12-3 or TRBV12-4 and J is TRBJ1-2; 10 positions agree with TRBD1. The V segment lost 10 bases and the J segment 8 bases; nucleotides outside the gene matches: 10. This CDR3 region has 13 residues.

This clonotype was counted between two and nine times. The V and J genes are TRBV18 and TRBJ2-7, with TRBD1 matching 8 bases. The junction had 9 bases not matched to a gene; V was cut back by 3 bases and J by 2 bases. This CDR3 comprises 16 residues. The V gene's germline CDR1 is KGHSH and CDR2 LQKENI. CDR3 in DNA: TGTGCCAGCTCACCGATAGGGACAGGAAGAACCTACGAGCAGTACTTC. Translation gives CASSPIGTGRTYEQYF.